Listed below are T cell receptor beta chains from one sample, sequenced in a study of prognosis after radiotherapy for stage I lung cancer. One entry per CDR3 protein results from TCRdb running MiXCR on the multiplex PCR reads. The sample consists of about 18,000 distinct CDR3 sequences, approximately 29% of them appearing once. Source: PBMCs, taken before or after stereotactic body radiation therapy (not recorded which). These receptors originate from a donor over 45 with non-small cell lung cancer. Each CDR3 is given with its conserved first and last residue. The order of the fields is D gene, J gene, V gene, clone size, CDR3 DNA, CDR3 protein. D genes are given only for firm matches. Some rows have no size entry. The others give once, few or many, or a class for an expanded clone.

d_gene: -; j_gene: TRBJ1-2; v_gene: TRBV6-4; abundance: many; CDR3nt: TGTGCCAACCCACCCGAAAACAGGGTTTGCGTTCGAGGCTACACCTTC; CDR3aa: CANPPENRVCVRGYTF
d_gene: TRBD2; j_gene: TRBJ2-2; v_gene: TRBV25-1; abundance: many; CDR3nt: TGTGCCAGCAGTAGAGATAGCGGGAGGTCGGGCACCGGGGAGCTGTTTTTT; CDR3aa: CASSRDSGRSGTGELFF
d_gene: -; j_gene: TRBJ2-1; v_gene: TRBV2; abundance: many; CDR3nt: TGTGCCAGCAGTGAATACAATGAGCAGTTCTTC; CDR3aa: CASSEYNEQFF
d_gene: -; j_gene: TRBJ1-5; v_gene: TRBV6-1; abundance: -; CDR3nt: TGTGCCAGCAGCAAACCGGGCAATCAGCCCCAGCATTTT; CDR3aa: CASSKPGNQPQHF
d_gene: TRBD1; j_gene: TRBJ2-3; v_gene: TRBV9; abundance: -; CDR3nt: TGTGCCAGCAGCGTAGGGCGGACCCTGGGGACAGGTACGCAGTATTTT; CDR3aa: CASSVGRTLGTGTQYF
d_gene: -; j_gene: TRBJ2-4; v_gene: TRBV6-2/TRBV6-3; abundance: -; CDR3nt: TGTGCCAGCAGTTCAGGGATTGTCAAAAACATTCAGTACTTC; CDR3aa: CASSSGIVKNIQYF
d_gene: -; j_gene: TRBJ2-7; v_gene: TRBV3-1; abundance: few; CDR3nt: TGTGCCAGCAGCCAAGCGGCGGTAGCGAGACTCTACGAGCAGTACTTC; CDR3aa: CASSQAAVARLYEQYF
d_gene: -; j_gene: TRBJ2-7; v_gene: TRBV28; abundance: -; CDR3nt: TGTGCCAGCATTCCCCATATCCGCAGATACTACGAGCAGTACTTC; CDR3aa: CASIPHIRRYYEQYF
d_gene: -; j_gene: TRBJ2-5; v_gene: TRBV11-1; abundance: many; CDR3nt: TGTGCCAGCAGCTTAGGGGGGCTCTTCCAAGAGACCCAGTACTTC; CDR3aa: CASSLGGLFQETQYF
d_gene: TRBD1; j_gene: TRBJ2-7; v_gene: TRBV6-1; abundance: -; CDR3nt: TGTGCCACCACCCCGGACAGGGGTTTCCCTTCTTACGAGCAGTACTTC; CDR3aa: CATTPDRGFPSYEQYF
d_gene: TRBD2; j_gene: TRBJ2-7; v_gene: TRBV7-6; abundance: many; CDR3nt: TGTGCCAGCAGCAAATATACGGGGGAGGGAACCGAGCAGTACTTC; CDR3aa: CASSKYTGEGTEQYF
d_gene: TRBD1; j_gene: TRBJ1-1; v_gene: TRBV5-4; abundance: many; CDR3nt: TGTGCCAGCAGCTTCCGGGACAGGGGGCGAGTAACTGAAGCTTTCTTT; CDR3aa: CASSFRDRGRVTEAFF
d_gene: -; j_gene: TRBJ2-3; v_gene: TRBV11-3; abundance: medium-sized; CDR3nt: TGTGCCAGCAGCCGAGAAGCGGTCACAGATACGCAGTATTTT; CDR3aa: CASSREAVTDTQYF
d_gene: TRBD2; j_gene: TRBJ2-7; v_gene: TRBV6-1; abundance: many; CDR3nt: TGTGCCAGCAGGGGACTAGCGGGAGACGAGCAGTACTTC; CDR3aa: CASRGLAGDEQYF
d_gene: -; j_gene: TRBJ2-1; v_gene: TRBV7-8; abundance: -; CDR3nt: TGTGCAGGCAGCTTGGGAGCCGGGAATGAGCAGTTCTTC; CDR3aa: CAGSLGAGNEQFF
d_gene: -; j_gene: TRBJ2-7; v_gene: TRBV28; abundance: many; CDR3nt: TGTGCCAGCAGTCGAACCGGGACAACAGACTACGAGCAGTACTTC; CDR3aa: CASSRTGTTDYEQYF
d_gene: TRBD1; j_gene: TRBJ2-1; v_gene: TRBV7-9; abundance: once; CDR3nt: TGTGCCAGAAGCCGAAAACAGGGGAGCTCCTACAATGAGCAGTTATTC; CDR3aa: CARSRKQGSSYNEQLF
d_gene: -; j_gene: TRBJ1-1; v_gene: TRBV9; abundance: many; CDR3nt: TGTGCCAGCAGCGCCTTGAACACTGAAGCTTTCTTT; CDR3aa: CASSALNTEAFF
d_gene: -; j_gene: TRBJ1-6; v_gene: TRBV6-5; abundance: medium-sized; CDR3nt: TGTGCCAGCAGTTACTCTGGCAGTAATTCACCCCTCCACTTT; CDR3aa: CASSYSGSNSPLHF
d_gene: -; j_gene: TRBJ1-4; v_gene: TRBV28; abundance: many; CDR3nt: TGTGCCAGCAGGGGCCCCATGGAAAAACTGTTTTTT; CDR3aa: CASRGPMEKLFF
d_gene: -; j_gene: TRBJ2-7; v_gene: TRBV7-8; abundance: -; CDR3nt: TGTGCCAGCAGCTTAGGGCACCTTGTAGCGTACGTGTCCTACGCGCAGTACTTC; CDR3aa: CASSLGHLVAYVSYAQYF
d_gene: TRBD1; j_gene: TRBJ2-7; v_gene: TRBV2; abundance: medium-sized; CDR3nt: TGTGCCAGCAGGCGAGGGGGACAGTCCTACGAGCAGTACTTC; CDR3aa: CASRRGGQSYEQYF
d_gene: -; j_gene: TRBJ1-2; v_gene: TRBV28; abundance: many; CDR3nt: TGTGCCAGCAGTTCCCCAGGGCCCCCTATTGGCTACACCTTC; CDR3aa: CASSSPGPPIGYTF
d_gene: TRBD1; j_gene: TRBJ1-6; v_gene: TRBV28; abundance: medium-sized; CDR3nt: TGTGCCAGCAGCCCAGGACAGGGGAGGAATTCACCCCTCCACTTT; CDR3aa: CASSPGQGRNSPLHF
d_gene: -; j_gene: TRBJ2-1; v_gene: TRBV7-2; abundance: -; CDR3nt: TGTGCCAGCAGCATAACCGGGACGCCCTACAATGAGCAGTTCTTC; CDR3aa: CASSITGTPYNEQFF
d_gene: -; j_gene: TRBJ2-1; v_gene: TRBV7-8; abundance: many; CDR3nt: TGTGCCAGCAGCTTAGAACTAGCTCACTACAATGAGCAGTTCTTC; CDR3aa: CASSLELAHYNEQFF
d_gene: -; j_gene: TRBJ1-1; v_gene: TRBV29-1; abundance: many; CDR3nt: TGCAGCGCCCGGGACACATACACTGAAGCTTTCTTT; CDR3aa: CSARDTYTEAFF
d_gene: TRBD2; j_gene: TRBJ2-7; v_gene: TRBV20-1; abundance: -; CDR3nt: TGCAGTGTTACCCTTCTAGCGGGAGACAGGGAGCAGTACTTC; CDR3aa: CSVTLLAGDREQYF
d_gene: -; j_gene: TRBJ1-5; v_gene: TRBV28; abundance: many; CDR3nt: TGTGCCAGCAGTATCCTCAATCAGCCCCAGCATTTT; CDR3aa: CASSILNQPQHF
d_gene: -; j_gene: TRBJ2-5; v_gene: TRBV11-2; abundance: medium-sized; CDR3nt: TGTGCCAGCAGCTTAGGAGTGACTACGGCCTCCCAAGAGACCCAGTACTTC; CDR3aa: CASSLGVTTASQETQYF
d_gene: -; j_gene: TRBJ1-6; v_gene: TRBV28; abundance: many; CDR3nt: TGTGCCAGCAGTCTCCCGTTAAGCTCCTATAATTCACCCCTCCACTTT; CDR3aa: CASSLPLSSYNSPLHF
d_gene: TRBD2; j_gene: TRBJ2-7; v_gene: TRBV20-1; abundance: many; CDR3nt: TGCAGTGCCTCCTCCCCAGGACTAGTCTTC; CDR3aa: CSASSPGLVF
d_gene: -; j_gene: TRBJ2-3; v_gene: TRBV4-2; abundance: many; CDR3nt: TGTGCCAGCAGCCAGGAGATAGCTATTAGCACAGATACGCAGTATTTT; CDR3aa: CASSQEIAISTDTQYF
d_gene: TRBD1; j_gene: TRBJ1-1; v_gene: TRBV3-1; abundance: many; CDR3nt: TGTGCCAGCAGAGACAGGGGGGGTAACACTGAAGCTTTCTTT; CDR3aa: CASRDRGGNTEAFF